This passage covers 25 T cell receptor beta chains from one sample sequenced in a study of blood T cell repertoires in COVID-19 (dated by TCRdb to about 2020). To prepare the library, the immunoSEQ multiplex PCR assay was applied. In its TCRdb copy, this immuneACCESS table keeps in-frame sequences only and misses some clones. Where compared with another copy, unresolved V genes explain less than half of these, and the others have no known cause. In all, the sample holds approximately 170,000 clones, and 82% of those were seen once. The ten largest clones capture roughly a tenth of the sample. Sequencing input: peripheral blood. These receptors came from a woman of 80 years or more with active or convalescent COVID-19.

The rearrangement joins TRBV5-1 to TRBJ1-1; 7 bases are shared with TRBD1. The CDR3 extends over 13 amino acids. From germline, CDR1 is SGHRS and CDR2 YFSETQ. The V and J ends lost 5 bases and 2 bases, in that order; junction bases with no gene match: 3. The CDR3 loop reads CASSTGVNTEAFF. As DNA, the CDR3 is TGCGCCAGCAGTACAGGGGTAAACACTGAAGCTTTCTTT.

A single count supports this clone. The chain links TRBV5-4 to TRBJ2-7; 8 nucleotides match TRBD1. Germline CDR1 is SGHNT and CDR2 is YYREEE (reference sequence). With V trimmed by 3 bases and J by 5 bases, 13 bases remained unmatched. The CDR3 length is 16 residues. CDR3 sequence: CASSSRQGSVGNEQYF. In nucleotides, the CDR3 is TGTGCCAGCAGCTCCCGACAGGGGAGTGTGGGGAACGAGCAGTACTTC.

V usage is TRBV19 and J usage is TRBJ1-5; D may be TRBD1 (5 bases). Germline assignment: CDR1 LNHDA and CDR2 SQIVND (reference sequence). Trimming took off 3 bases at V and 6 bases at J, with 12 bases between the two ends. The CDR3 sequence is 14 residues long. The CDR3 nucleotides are TGTGCCAGTAGTATCCGCAGGGAAGGTCAGCCCCAGCATTTT. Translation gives CASSIRREGQPQHF.

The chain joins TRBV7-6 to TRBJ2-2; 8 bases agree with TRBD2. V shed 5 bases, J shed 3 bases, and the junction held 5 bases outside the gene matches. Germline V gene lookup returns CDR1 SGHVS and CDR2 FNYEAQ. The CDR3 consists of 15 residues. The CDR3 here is CASSRLALDTGELFF. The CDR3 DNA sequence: TGTGCCAGCAGCCGACTAGCGTTGGACACCGGGGAGCTGTTTTTT.

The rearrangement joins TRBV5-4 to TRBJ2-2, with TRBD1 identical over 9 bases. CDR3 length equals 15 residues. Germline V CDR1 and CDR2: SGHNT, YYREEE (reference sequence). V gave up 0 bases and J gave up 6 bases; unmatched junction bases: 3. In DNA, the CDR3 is TGTGCCAGCAGCTTGGCGACAGGGGGAGCCGGGGAGCTGTTTTTT. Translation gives CASSLATGGAGELFF.

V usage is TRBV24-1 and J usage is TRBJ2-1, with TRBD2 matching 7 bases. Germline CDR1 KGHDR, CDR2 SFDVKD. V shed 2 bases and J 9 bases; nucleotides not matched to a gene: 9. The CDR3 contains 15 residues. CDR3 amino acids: CATSDWGRAAGEQFF. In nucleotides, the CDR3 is TGTGCCACCAGTGATTGGGGGAGGGCCGCTGGTGAGCAGTTCTTC.

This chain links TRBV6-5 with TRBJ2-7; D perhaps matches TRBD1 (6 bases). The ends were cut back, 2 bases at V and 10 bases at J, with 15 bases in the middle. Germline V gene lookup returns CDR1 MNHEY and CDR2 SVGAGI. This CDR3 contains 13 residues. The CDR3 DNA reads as TGTGCCAGCAGTTACCCGGACAGAGAATTACAGTACTTC. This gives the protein CASSYPDRELQYF.

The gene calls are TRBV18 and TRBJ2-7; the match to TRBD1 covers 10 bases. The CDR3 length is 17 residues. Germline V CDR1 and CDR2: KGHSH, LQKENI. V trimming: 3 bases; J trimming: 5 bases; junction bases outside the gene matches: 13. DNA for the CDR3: TGTGCCAGCTCACCTCAATTCGGACAGGGGGGGATGGACGAGCAGTACTTC. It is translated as CASSPQFGQGGMDEQYF.

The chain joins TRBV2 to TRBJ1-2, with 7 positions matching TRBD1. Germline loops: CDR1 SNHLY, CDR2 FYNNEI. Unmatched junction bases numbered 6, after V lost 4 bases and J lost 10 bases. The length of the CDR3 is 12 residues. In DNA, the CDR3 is TGTGCCAGCAGTGGAGGGGGCGCGGACTACACCTTC. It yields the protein CASSGGGADYTF.

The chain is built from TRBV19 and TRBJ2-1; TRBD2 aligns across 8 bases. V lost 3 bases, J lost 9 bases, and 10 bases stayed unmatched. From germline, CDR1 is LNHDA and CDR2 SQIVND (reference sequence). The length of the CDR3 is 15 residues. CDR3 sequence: CASSIPGGPGSEQFF. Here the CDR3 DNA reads TGTGCCAGTAGTATCCCGGGAGGGCCTGGGAGTGAGCAGTTCTTC. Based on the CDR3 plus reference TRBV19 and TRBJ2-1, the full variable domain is DGGITQSPKYLFRKEGQNVTLSCEQNLNHDAMYWYRQDPGQGLRLIYYSQIVNDFQKGDIAEGYSVSREKKESFPLTVTSAQKNPTAFYLCASSIPGGPGSEQFFGPGTRLTVL.

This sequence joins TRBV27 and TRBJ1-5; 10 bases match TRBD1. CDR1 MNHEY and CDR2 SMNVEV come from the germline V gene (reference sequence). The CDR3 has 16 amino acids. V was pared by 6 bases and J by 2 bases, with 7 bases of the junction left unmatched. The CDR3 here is CASSRRQGAGNQPQHF. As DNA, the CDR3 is TGTGCCAGCAGCCGGAGACAGGGGGCAGGCAATCAGCCCCAGCATTTT.

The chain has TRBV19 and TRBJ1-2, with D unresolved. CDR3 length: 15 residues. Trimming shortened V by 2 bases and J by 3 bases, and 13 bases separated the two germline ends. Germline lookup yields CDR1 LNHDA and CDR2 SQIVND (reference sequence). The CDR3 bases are TGTGCCAGTAGTATACAAATCTCAGCGGACTATGGCTACACCTTC. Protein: CASSIQISADYGYTF.

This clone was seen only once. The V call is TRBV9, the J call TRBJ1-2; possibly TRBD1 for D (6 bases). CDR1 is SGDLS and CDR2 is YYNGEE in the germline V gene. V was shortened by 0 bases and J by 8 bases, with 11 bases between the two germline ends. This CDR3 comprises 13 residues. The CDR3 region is CASSVGPGEGYTF. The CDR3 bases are TGTGCCAGCAGCGTAGGGCCAGGGGAAGGCTACACCTTC.

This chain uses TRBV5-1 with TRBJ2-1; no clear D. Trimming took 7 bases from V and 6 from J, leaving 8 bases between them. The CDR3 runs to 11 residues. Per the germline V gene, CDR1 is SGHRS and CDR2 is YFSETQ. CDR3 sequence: CASRPVNEQFF. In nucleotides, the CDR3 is TGCGCCAGCCGCCCGGTCAATGAGCAGTTCTTC. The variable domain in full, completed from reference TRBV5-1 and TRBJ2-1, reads KAGVTQTPRYLIKTRGQQVTLSCSPISGHRSVSWYQQTPGQGLQFLFEYFSETQRNKGNFPGRFSGRQFSNSRSEMNVSTLELGDSALYLCASRPVNEQFFGPGTRLTVL.

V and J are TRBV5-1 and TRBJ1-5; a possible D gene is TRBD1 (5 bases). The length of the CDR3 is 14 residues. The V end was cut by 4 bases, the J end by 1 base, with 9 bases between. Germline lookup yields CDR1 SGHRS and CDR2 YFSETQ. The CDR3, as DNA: TGCGCCAGCAGCGGGGCAATCAGCAATCAGCCCCAGCATTTT. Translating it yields CASSGAISNQPQHF.

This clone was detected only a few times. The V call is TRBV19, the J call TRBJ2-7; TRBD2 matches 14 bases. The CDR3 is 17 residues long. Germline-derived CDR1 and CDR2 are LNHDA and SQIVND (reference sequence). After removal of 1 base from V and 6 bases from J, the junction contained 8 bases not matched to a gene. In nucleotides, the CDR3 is TGTGCCAGTAGTATAGTCCTGGGACTAGCGGGAGAAGTCGAGCAGTACTTC. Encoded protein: CASSIVLGLAGEVEQYF.

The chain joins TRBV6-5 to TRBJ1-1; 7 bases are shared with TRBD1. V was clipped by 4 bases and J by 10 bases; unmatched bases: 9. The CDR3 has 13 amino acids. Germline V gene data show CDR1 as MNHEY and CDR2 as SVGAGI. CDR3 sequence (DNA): TGTGCCAGCAGTTCGACAGGGAGAAGGGGAGCTTTCTTT. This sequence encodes CASSSTGRRGAFF.

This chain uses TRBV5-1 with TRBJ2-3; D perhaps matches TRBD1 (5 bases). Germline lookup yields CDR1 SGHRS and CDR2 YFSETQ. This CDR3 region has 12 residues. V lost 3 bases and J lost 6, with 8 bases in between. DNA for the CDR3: TGCGCCAGCAGCTCTCACAGGGATACGCAGTATTTT. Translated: CASSSHRDTQYF.

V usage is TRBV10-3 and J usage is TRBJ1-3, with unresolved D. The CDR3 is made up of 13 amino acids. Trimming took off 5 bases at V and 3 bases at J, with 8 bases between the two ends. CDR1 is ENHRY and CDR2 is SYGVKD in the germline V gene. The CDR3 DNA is TGTGCCATCAGTCAGGTCCATGGAAACACCATATATTTT. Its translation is CAISQVHGNTIYF.

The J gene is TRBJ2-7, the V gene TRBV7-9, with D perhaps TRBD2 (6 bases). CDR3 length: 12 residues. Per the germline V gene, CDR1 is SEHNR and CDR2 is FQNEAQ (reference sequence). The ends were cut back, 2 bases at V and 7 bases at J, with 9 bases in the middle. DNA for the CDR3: TGTGCCAGCAGCTTATTTGCGGGAGAGCAGTACTTC. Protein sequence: CASSLFAGEQYF.

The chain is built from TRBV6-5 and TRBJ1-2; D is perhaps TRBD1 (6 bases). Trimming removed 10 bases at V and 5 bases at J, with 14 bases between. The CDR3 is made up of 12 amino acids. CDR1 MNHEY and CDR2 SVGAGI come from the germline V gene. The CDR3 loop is CATKGGEYGYTF. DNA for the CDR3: TGTGCCACTAAGGGGGGGGAGTATGGCTACACCTTC.

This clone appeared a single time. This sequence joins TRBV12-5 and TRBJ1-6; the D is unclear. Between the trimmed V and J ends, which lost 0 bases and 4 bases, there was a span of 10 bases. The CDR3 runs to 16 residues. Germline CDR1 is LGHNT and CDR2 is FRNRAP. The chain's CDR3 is CASGLVNTIYNSPLHF. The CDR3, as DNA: TGTGCTAGTGGTTTGGTGAACACCATATATAATTCACCCCTCCACTTT.

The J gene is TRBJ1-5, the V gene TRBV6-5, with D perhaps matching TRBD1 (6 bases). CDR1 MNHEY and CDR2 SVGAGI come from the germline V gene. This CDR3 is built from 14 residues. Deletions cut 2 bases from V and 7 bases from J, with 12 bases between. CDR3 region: CASSYVWGGQPQHF. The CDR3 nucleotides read TGTGCCAGCAGTTACGTGTGGGGGGGCCAGCCCCAGCATTTT.

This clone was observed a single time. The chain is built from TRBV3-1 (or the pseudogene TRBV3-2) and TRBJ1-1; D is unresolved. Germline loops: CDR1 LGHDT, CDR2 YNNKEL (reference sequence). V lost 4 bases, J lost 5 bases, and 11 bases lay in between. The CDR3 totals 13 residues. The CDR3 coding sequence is TGTGCCAGCAGCCTGGTAGGAGGTACTGAAGCTTTCTTT. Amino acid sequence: CASSLVGGTEAFF.

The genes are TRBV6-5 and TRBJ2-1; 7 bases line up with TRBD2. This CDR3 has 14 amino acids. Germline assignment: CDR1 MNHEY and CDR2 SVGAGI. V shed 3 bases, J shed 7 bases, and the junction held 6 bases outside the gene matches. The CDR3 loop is CASSYIGGRNEQFF. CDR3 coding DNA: TGTGCCAGCAGTTATATCGGGGGGAGGAATGAGCAGTTCTTC.